Presented here are 16 T cell receptor beta chains from one specimen sequenced in a study of T cell responses to AZD1222 COVID-19 vaccine. Method: immunoSEQ multiplex PCR; TCRdb's copy keeps in-frame clones and lacks some. The table records approximately 180,000 clones, over 80% of them present only once. The source was peripheral blood, collected 28 days after the second dose of the MenACWY control vaccine. Source of these receptors: an adult who received the MenACWY meningococcal vaccine as a control.

The V call is TRBV7-2, the J call TRBJ2-5, with D unresolved. V was shortened by 5 bases and J by 1 base, with 5 bases between the two germline ends. This CDR3 is 12 amino acids long. From germline, CDR1 is SGHTA and CDR2 FQGNSA. The CDR3 loop is CASSRGQETQYF. CDR3 sequence (DNA): TGTGCCAGCAGCCGTGGCCAAGAGACCCAGTACTTC.

CDR3 region: CSAFSGSDEQYF. The CDR3 DNA sequence: TGCAGCGCCTTTAGCGGGAGCGACGAGCAGTACTTC. This rearrangement joins TRBV29-1 to TRBJ2-7, with 9 bases matching TRBD2. The CDR3 consists of 12 residues. Germline trimming cut 7 bases from V and 5 bases from J; bases unmatched to any gene: 6. Germline V gene sequence: CDR1 SQVTM, CDR2 ANQGSEA.

The chain has TRBV19 and TRBJ1-3; TRBD1 matches 9 bases. The CDR3 sequence is 14 residues long. The V segment lost 7 bases and the J segment 6 bases; nucleotides outside the gene matches: 7. Germline V gene data show CDR1 as LNHDA and CDR2 as SQIVND (reference sequence). The CDR3 nucleotides read TGTGCCAGTAAACAGGACAGGGGTACAAACACCATATATTTT. Translation gives CASKQDRGTNTIYF. Full variable domain (missing parts from reference TRBV19 and TRBJ1-3): DGGITQSPKYLFRKEGQNVTLSCEQNLNHDAMYWYRQDPGQGLRLIYYSQIVNDFQKGDIAEGYSVSREKKESFPLTVTSAQKNPTAFYLCASKQDRGTNTIYFGEGSWLTVV.

This clone was seen more than once but under ten times. The chain joins TRBV7-2 to TRBJ1-1, with 8 nucleotides matching TRBD1. Germline values: CDR1 SGHTA, CDR2 FQGNSA. CDR3 size: 14 residues. J was trimmed by 3 bases and V by 4 bases; bases with no gene match: 4. CDR3 in amino acids: CASSYSGQDTEAFF. The CDR3 nucleotides are TGTGCCAGCAGCTACTCGGGACAGGACACTGAAGCTTTCTTT.

This chain connects TRBV15 to TRBJ1-4; no reliable D call. Germline-derived CDR1 and CDR2 are LNHNV and YYDKDF (reference sequence). Trimming pared 1 base from V and 4 bases from J, leaving 7 bases between. The CDR3 is 14 residues long. This CDR3 is CATSRGGFNEKLFF. For the CDR3, the DNA is TGTGCCACCAGCAGAGGAGGCTTTAATGAAAAACTGTTTTTT.

The CDR3 DNA reads TGCGCCAGCAGCCTGGGCCAAGGGACGTCCTACGAGCAGTACTTC. Its protein is CASSLGQGTSYEQYF. The rearrangement uses TRBV4-3 and TRBJ2-7; either TRBD1 or TRBD2 may fit D (5 bases each). The V end was cut by 4 bases, the J end by 1 base, with 14 bases between. This CDR3 region has 15 residues. CDR1 is LGHNA and CDR2 is YSLEER in the germline V gene.

V gene TRBV18 combines with J gene TRBJ2-7, with 8 bases identical to TRBD1. The trim removed 6 bases at V and 3 bases at J, leaving 7 bases unmatched. This CDR3 is built from 14 residues. Germline lookup yields CDR1 KGHSH and CDR2 LQKENI. In DNA form, the CDR3 reads TGTGCCAGCTCGCCCGGGACAGGAGTCTACGAGCAGTACTTC. It specifies CASSPGTGVYEQYF.

This sequence joins TRBV7-9 and TRBJ1-4; D might be TRBD1 (6 bases). Trimming took 5 bases from V and 8 from J, leaving 18 bases between them. Germline lookup yields CDR1 SEHNR and CDR2 FQNEAQ (reference sequence). This CDR3 comprises 15 residues. The CDR3 DNA is TGTGCCAGCAGCCGTGGAGGGGGGACGAACGAAAAACTGTTTTTT. It specifies CASSRGGGTNEKLFF.

CDR3 in amino acids: CATAIATNEKLFF. CDR3 nucleotide sequence: TGTGCCACCGCCATAGCAACTAATGAAAAACTGTTTTTT. This rearrangement joins TRBV15 to TRBJ1-4; D is uncertain. Deletions cut 8 bases from V and 0 bases from J, with 7 bases between. The germline CDR1 and CDR2 sequences are LNHNV and YYDKDF (reference sequence). The CDR3 runs to 13 residues. Together with reference TRBV15 and TRBJ1-4, the CDR3 gives the full variable domain: DAMVIQNPRYQVTQFGKPVTLSCSQTLNHNVMYWYQQKSSQAPKLLFHYYDKDFNNEADTPDNFQSRRPNTSFCFLDIRSPGLGDTAMYLCATAIATNEKLFFGSGTQLSVL.

This clone is a singleton in its sample. The chain couples TRBV6-5 to TRBJ1-1; TRBD1 might be the D (6 bases). V lost 7 bases, J lost 1 base, and 16 bases lay in between. From germline, CDR1 is MNHEY and CDR2 SVGAGI. The CDR3 is 15 residues long. The CDR3 coding sequence is TGTGCCAGCAATAAGGGGGAGGGACCGAACACTGAAGCTTTCTTT. Its protein is CASNKGEGPNTEAFF.

This chain's CDR3 is CASSVVGKENQPQHF. The CDR3, as DNA: TGTGCCAGCAGCGTAGTAGGGAAGGAAAATCAGCCCCAGCATTTT. V is TRBV9 and J is TRBJ1-5; D uncertain. This CDR3 contains 15 residues. V dropped 0 bases and J dropped 4 bases, with 11 bases sitting between them. Germline CDR1 SGDLS, CDR2 YYNGEE.

The V call is TRBV10-3, the J call TRBJ1-6; perhaps TRBD1 as D (5 bases). With 2 bases removed from V and 6 bases from J, the gap between germline ends came to 14 bases. Germline CDR1 reads ENHRY; CDR2 reads SYGVKD. The CDR3 runs 16 residues. For the CDR3, the DNA is TGTGCCATCAGTGAGCGAGGGGCTGTGGGTAATTCACCCCTCCACTTT. Translation: CAISERGAVGNSPLHF.

The V gene is TRBV6-5, the J gene TRBJ1-2; a possible D gene is TRBD1 (5 bases). Germline-derived CDR1 and CDR2 are MNHEY and SVGAGI. The CDR3 has 13 residues. Trimming took 0 bases from V and 5 from J, leaving 7 bases between them. The CDR3 here is CASSYSQGYGYTF. DNA of the CDR3: TGTGCCAGCAGTTACTCCCAGGGTTATGGCTACACCTTC.

This sequence joins TRBV5-1 and TRBJ2-7, with 7 nucleotides matching TRBD1. Germline-derived CDR1 and CDR2 are SGHRS and YFSETQ. The junction had 7 bases not matched to a gene; V was cut back by 4 bases and J by 3 bases. The CDR3 covers 14 residues. The CDR3 DNA is TGCGCCAGCAGCCGCCGGGACAGCAGCTACGAGCAGTACTTC. Translating gives CASSRRDSSYEQYF.

The CDR3 region has the DNA TGTGCCAGCTCGTTTGGGACCGGGGAGCTGTTTTTT. Its translation: CASSFGTGELFF. The chain carries TRBV6-6 and TRBJ2-2, with no clear D. The V end lost 8 bases, the J end lost 5 bases, and 9 bases lay between the germline ends. The germline CDR1 and CDR2 sequences are MNHNY and SVGAGI (reference sequence). The CDR3 is 12 amino acids.

The chain is built from TRBV7-9 and TRBJ1-2; 8 nucleotides match TRBD1. The germline V gene encodes CDR1 SEHNR and CDR2 FQNEAQ (reference sequence). The CDR3 spans 14 residues. V dropped 5 bases and J dropped 4; count of bases not matched to a gene: 6. CDR3: CASSPTGDGYGYTF. Here the CDR3 DNA reads TGTGCCAGCAGCCCGACAGGGGACGGCTATGGCTACACCTTC.